These 29 T cell receptor beta chains originate from one sample sequenced in a study of shared clonotypes between healthy human individuals. TCRdb's copy holds only in-frame clones and misses some; the assay was immunoSEQ multiplex PCR. The sample comprises more than 2,000,000 clones, approximately 92% of which are singletons, and roughly 0.14% rests with the top ten. The source material was naive CD4+ T cells sorted from blood. Subset of the sample: CD45RA+ positively selected. These receptors originate from a young man in good health.

The gene calls are TRBV6-1 and TRBJ1-4, with 8 bases aligning to TRBD1. The germline gives CDR1 MNHNS, CDR2 SASEGT. V shed 4 bases and J 5 bases; nucleotides not matched to a gene: 6. The CDR3 has 15 amino acids. Written as DNA, the CDR3 is TGTGCCAGCAGTGCAAGGGACAGGCGCAATGAAAAACTGTTTTTT. This gives the protein CASSARDRRNEKLFF.

This clone came up once. The V and J genes are TRBV30 and TRBJ2-4; tentative D call: TRBD2 (6 bases). The V and J ends lost 2 bases and 6 bases respectively, with 17 bases between them. The CDR3 consists of 15 residues. The germline V gene has CDR1 GTSNPN and CDR2 SVGIG (reference sequence). CDR3 sequence reads: CAWSLTLEGGNIQYF. CDR3 sequence (DNA): TGTGCCTGGAGTCTTACCCTAGAGGGAGGAAACATTCAGTACTTC.

The J gene is TRBJ2-4, the V gene TRBV5-1; tentatively, D is TRBD1 (6 bases). CDR3 length: 19 residues. Germline CDR1 SGHRS, CDR2 YFSETQ. Between the trimmed V and J ends, which lost 2 bases and 3 bases, there was a span of 24 bases. CDR3 sequence (DNA): TGCGCCAGCAGCTTCGGACCCCCAGGGGTCGATCCCCACAAAAACATTCAGTACTTC. Translation gives CASSFGPPGVDPHKNIQYF. Supplemented by reference TRBV5-1 and TRBJ2-4, the full variable domain reads KAGVTQTPRYLIKTRGQQVTLSCSPISGHRSVSWYQQTPGQGLQFLFEYFSETQRNKGNFPGRFSGRQFSNSRSEMNVSTLELGDSALYLCASSFGPPGVDPHKNIQYFGAGTRLSVL.

The V call is TRBV7-8, the J call TRBJ2-7; D call uncertain. This CDR3 spans 11 amino acids. Trimming cost V 7 bases and J 1 base, with 5 bases left between them. Germline V gene sequence: CDR1 SGHVS, CDR2 FQNEAQ. The CDR3 region is CASTESYEQYF. The CDR3, as DNA: TGTGCCAGCACCGAGTCCTACGAGCAGTACTTC.

This clone has just one count. The chain employs TRBV30 and TRBJ1-2; D gene unclear. The germline V and J ends were trimmed by 2 bases and 8 bases, with 9 bases remaining between them. This CDR3 has 11 amino acids. CDR1 is GTSNPN, CDR2 SVGIG, per germline (reference sequence). The CDR3 DNA follows: TGTGCCTGGAGTCTTGGGGTCGGCTACACCTTC. Protein sequence: CAWSLGVGYTF.

This clone was observed once. Here the CDR3 reads CTSSQDPPLWYSGGPLSSTDTQYF. The CDR3 nucleotides are TGCACCAGCAGCCAAGATCCCCCTTTGTGGTATAGCGGGGGGCCCTTATCTAGCACAGATACGCAGTATTTT. The chain combines TRBV1 with TRBJ2-3; the table's TRBD2 call for D was not verified on the DNA. TRBV1 is designated a pseudogene. The CDR3 loop spans 24 amino acids.

The gene calls are TRBV28 and TRBJ2-7; TRBD2 is a possible D gene (6 bases). The CDR3 covers 13 residues. V shed 7 bases and J shed 2 bases, with 12 bases lying between them. Germline CDR1 MDHEN, CDR2 SYDVKM. Written as DNA, the CDR3 is TGTGCCAGCACTACGGGGGTCCCCTACGAGCAGTACTTC. Translated, it gives CASTTGVPYEQYF.

A single count supports this clone. The chain joins TRBV10-2 to TRBJ1-2, with 9 bases matching TRBD1. This CDR3 contains 15 residues. The V and J ends lost 5 bases and 8 bases, in that order; junction bases with no gene match: 12. CDR1 is WSHSY and CDR2 is SAAADI in the germline V gene. The CDR3 coding sequence is TGCGCCAGCAGTATTATTGGGGACAGGGAGCGCGGCTACACCTTC. The encoded protein is CASSIIGDRERGYTF.

In the case of this clone: Other DNA sequences in the sample encode the same CDR3. This chain uses TRBV5-1 with TRBJ1-1; D uncertain. CDR1 and CDR2 from the germline V gene are SGHRS and YFSETQ. The CDR3 totals 13 residues. Trimming cost V 1 base and J 1 base, with 5 bases left between them. The chain's CDR3 is CASSLWGNTEAFF. The CDR3 nucleotides read TGCGCCAGCAGCTTGTGGGGGAACACTGAAGCTTTCTTT.

As regards this clone: The same CDR3 arises from other DNA sequences in this sample as well. The gene calls are TRBV5-1 and TRBJ2-1, with TRBD2 matching 8 bases. This CDR3 is built from 14 residues. V was pared by 0 bases and J by 8 bases, with 4 bases of the junction left unmatched. Germline V CDR1 and CDR2: SGHRS, YFSETQ. The CDR3 protein is CASSLVAGGYEQFF. The CDR3 bases are TGCGCCAGCAGCTTGGTCGCGGGAGGCTATGAGCAGTTCTTC.

This chain uses TRBV19 with TRBJ1-1, with a tentative D call TRBD1 (5 bases). Trimming left V 0 bases short and J 7 bases short, with 12 bases between. CDR3 length: 14 residues. Germline assignment: CDR1 LNHDA and CDR2 SQIVND (reference sequence). In nucleotides, the CDR3 is TGTGCCAGTAGTATAGAGGCAGGTGGGGGTGAAGCTTTCTTT. As protein: CASSIEAGGGEAFF.

The J gene is TRBJ2-5, the V gene TRBV7-9; 12 nucleotides line up with TRBD2. This CDR3 has 17 amino acids. Germline V gene sequence: CDR1 SEHNR, CDR2 FQNEAQ (reference sequence). With V trimmed by 6 bases and J by 4 bases, 12 bases remained unmatched. The CDR3 region has the DNA TGTGCCAGCAGACAGACTAGCGGGAGACTACGAGTAGAGACCCAGTACTTC. It yields the protein CASRQTSGRLRVETQYF. Full variable domain (remainder filled in from reference TRBV7-9 and TRBJ2-5): DTGVSQNPRHKITKRGQNVTFRCDPISEHNRLYWYRQTLGQGPEFLTYFQNEAQLEKSRLLSDRFSAERPKGSFSTLEIQRTEQGDSAMYLCASRQTSGRLRVETQYFGPGTRLLVL.

The rearrangement uses TRBV5-1 and TRBJ2-7; D may match TRBD1 or TRBD2 (5 bases each). Deletions cut 1 base from V and 4 bases from J, with 15 bases between. The CDR3 runs to 15 residues. Germline V lookup: CDR1 SGHRS, CDR2 YFSETQ. The CDR3 sequence is CASSLRDPGLYEQYF. For the CDR3, the DNA is TGCGCCAGCAGCTTGAGGGACCCGGGCCTATACGAGCAGTACTTC. The whole variable domain, remainder taken from reference TRBV5-1 and TRBJ2-7, is KAGVTQTPRYLIKTRGQQVTLSCSPISGHRSVSWYQQTPGQGLQFLFEYFSETQRNKGNFPGRFSGRQFSNSRSEMNVSTLELGDSALYLCASSLRDPGLYEQYFGPGTRLTVT.

On this clone: The same CDR3 arises from other DNA sequences in this sample as well. V gene TRBV7-2 combines with J gene TRBJ1-3; D gene uncertain. Germline V gene lookup returns CDR1 SGHTA and CDR2 FQGNSA. The ends were cut back, 5 bases at V and 4 bases at J, with 9 bases in the middle. The CDR3 is 13 amino acids. The CDR3 bases are TGTGCCAGCAGCCCTCAGGCCGGAAACACCATATATTTT. Its protein product is CASSPQAGNTIYF. The full variable domain, with the rest looked up from reference TRBV7-2 and TRBJ1-3, is GAGVSQSPSNKVTEKGKDVELRCDPISGHTALYWYRQSLGQGLEFLIYFQGNSAPDKSGLPSDRFSAERTGGSVSTLTIQRTQQEDSAVYLCASSPQAGNTIYFGEGSWLTVV.

This rearrangement joins TRBV9 to TRBJ2-6, with D possibly TRBD2 on 5 matching bases. The CDR3 sequence is 17 residues long. The V gene's germline CDR1 is SGDLS and CDR2 YYNGEE. V dropped 1 base and J dropped 0 bases, with 11 bases sitting between them. The CDR3 region is CASSVFGDISGANVLTF. The CDR3 DNA sequence: TGTGCCAGCAGCGTATTCGGGGATATCTCTGGGGCCAACGTCCTGACTTTC. The full variable domain, completed using reference TRBV9 and TRBJ2-6, is DSGVTQTPKHLITATGQRVTLRCSPRSGDLSVYWYQQSLDQGLQFLIQYYNGEERAKGNILERFSAQQFPDLHSELNLSSLELGDSALYFCASSVFGDISGANVLTFGAGSRLTVL.

The chain links TRBV19 to TRBJ2-4; unclear D gene. Germline V gene data show CDR1 as LNHDA and CDR2 as SQIVND (reference sequence). This CDR3 has 13 amino acids. Between the trimmed V and J ends, which lost 3 bases and 3 bases, there was a span of 6 bases. In DNA form, the CDR3 reads TGTGCCAGTAGTATTGAGAGCAAAAACATTCAGTACTTC. It encodes CASSIESKNIQYF.

The J gene is TRBJ1-2, the V gene TRBV4-3; 7 bases match TRBD1. The germline V gene encodes CDR1 LGHNA and CDR2 YSLEER. Trimming cost V 2 bases and J 5 bases; bases outside gene matches: 14. The CDR3 length is 17 residues. The CDR3 coding sequence is TGCGCCAGCAGCCAATGGGGGACAGCTTCCTATGGGTATGGCTACACCTTC. Residues: CASSQWGTASYGYGYTF.

In its sample, this clone was seen once. The gene calls are TRBV6-5 and TRBJ2-5; 7 bases match TRBD2. CDR1 is MNHEY and CDR2 is SVGAGI in the germline V gene. The CDR3 sequence is 16 residues long. Trimming took 0 bases from V and 2 from J; bases not matched to a gene: 6. This CDR3 reads CASSYSRGVPQETQYF. In nucleotides, the CDR3 is TGTGCCAGCAGTTACTCCCGGGGGGTCCCACAAGAGACCCAGTACTTC.

CDR3 sequence: CASTQYGLYTDTQYF. The CDR3 bases are TGTGCCAGCACCCAATATGGCCTGTACACAGATACGCAGTATTTT. The chain has TRBV6-6 and TRBJ2-3; D unresolved. Germline V gene lookup returns CDR1 MNHNY and CDR2 SVGAGI (reference sequence). The length of the CDR3 is 15 residues. Trimming removed 7 bases from V and 2 bases from J, with 16 bases in between.

The chain carries TRBV10-3 and TRBJ1-1; the D gene is possibly TRBD1 (5 bases). The CDR3 has 14 amino acids. Per the germline V gene, CDR1 is ENHRY and CDR2 is SYGVKD. With 4 bases removed from V and 0 bases from J, the gap between germline ends came to 9 bases. The CDR3 sequence is CAISGQIMNTEAFF. The CDR3 DNA sequence: TGTGCCATCAGTGGACAGATCATGAACACTGAAGCTTTCTTT.

Only one count was recorded for this clone. The V and J genes are TRBV10-1 and TRBJ2-1; TRBD1 might be the D (6 bases). CDR1 and CDR2 (germline): WNHNN, SYGVQD (reference sequence). V was pared by 8 bases and J by 4 bases, with 12 bases between. The CDR3 sequence is 13 residues long. The CDR3 here is CASSRDKYNEQFF. CDR3 DNA sequence: TGCGCCAGCTCCCGGGACAAGTACAATGAGCAGTTCTTC.

The V call is TRBV5-1, the J call TRBJ2-3; D not resolved. The CDR3 spans 14 residues. CDR1 and CDR2 from the germline V gene are SGHRS and YFSETQ. V shed 5 bases and J shed 0 bases, with 10 bases lying between them. The CDR3 is CASRGSVSTDTQYF. The DNA of the CDR3 is TGCGCCAGCAGAGGGTCCGTCAGCACAGATACGCAGTATTTT. Full variable domain (missing parts from reference TRBV5-1 and TRBJ2-3): KAGVTQTPRYLIKTRGQQVTLSCSPISGHRSVSWYQQTPGQGLQFLFEYFSETQRNKGNFPGRFSGRQFSNSRSEMNVSTLELGDSALYLCASRGSVSTDTQYFGPGTRLTVL.

The V and J genes are TRBV6-4 and TRBJ2-7; D might be TRBD1 (5 bases). V lost 2 bases, J lost 0 bases, and 17 bases lay in between. The CDR3 totals 17 residues. Germline CDR1 MRHNA, CDR2 SNTAGT. The CDR3 coding sequence is TGTGCCAGCAGTGACCCGTCCAGGGAATCGGCCTCCTACGAGCAGTACTTC. Residues: CASSDPSRESASYEQYF.

V gene TRBV27 combines with J gene TRBJ2-2; 14 nucleotides line up with TRBD2. V dropped 4 bases and J dropped 8; count of bases not matched to a gene: 6. CDR3 length: 16 amino acids. Germline lookup yields CDR1 MNHEY and CDR2 SMNVEV (reference sequence). CDR3 sequence: CASSSRLAGGLGELFF. The CDR3 nucleotides read TGTGCCAGCAGTTCCCGACTAGCGGGAGGGTTGGGGGAGCTGTTTTTT.

V is TRBV7-2 and J is TRBJ2-5, with 7 bases aligning to TRBD2. The CDR3 extends over 14 amino acids. Per the germline V gene, CDR1 is SGHTA and CDR2 is FQGNSA. V shed 4 bases and J 8 bases; nucleotides not matched to a gene: 10. CDR3 bases: TGTGCCAGCAGCTCAACAAGCGGGATGTTAACCCAGTACTTC. Translating gives CASSSTSGMLTQYF.

J is TRBJ2-4 and V is TRBV6-5, with TRBD1 matching over 11 bases. J lost 8 bases, V lost 2 bases, and 2 bases had no gene match. This CDR3 comprises 14 residues. The germline V gene encodes CDR1 MNHEY and CDR2 SVGAGI. Here the CDR3 reads CASSYAGQGDIQYF. In nucleotides, the CDR3 is TGTGCCAGCAGTTACGCGGGACAGGGGGACATTCAGTACTTC.

This chain uses TRBV10-2 with TRBJ1-4, with 7 bases identical to TRBD1. Germline V gives CDR1 WSHSY, CDR2 SAAADI. V shed 8 bases, J shed 4 bases, and the junction held 7 bases outside the gene matches. The CDR3 consists of 14 residues. CDR3 amino acids: CASVSGTDNEKLFF. The CDR3 DNA sequence: TGCGCCAGCGTTTCCGGGACAGATAATGAAAAACTGTTTTTT.

In the case of this clone: Distinct nucleotide sequences in the sample also encode this CDR3. This chain links TRBV6-5 with TRBJ2-5; 7 bases line up with TRBD2. CDR3 size: 13 residues. CDR1 MNHEY and CDR2 SVGAGI come from the germline V gene. The J segment lost 2 bases and the V segment lost 6 bases, leaving 3 bases of the junction unmatched. CDR3 residues: CASSRTSQETQYF. In DNA form, the CDR3 reads TGTGCCAGCAGCCGGACTAGTCAAGAGACCCAGTACTTC.

On this clone: The identical CDR3 is also encoded by other nucleotide sequences in the sample. The chain joins TRBV7-2 to TRBJ2-3; D uncertain. The CDR3 covers 14 residues. The germline gives CDR1 SGHTA, CDR2 FQGNSA. Between the trimmed V and J ends, which lost 1 base and 1 base, there was a span of 6 bases. In DNA form, the CDR3 reads TGTGCCAGCAGCTTAGGCTGGGGCACAGATACGCAGTATTTT. Translating it yields CASSLGWGTDTQYF.